This TCR beta chain is drawn from a study of patients and donors after allogeneic stem cell transplantation. Trimming pared 4 bases from V and 2 bases from J, leaving 15 bases between. The CDR3 spans 16 residues. In germline, CDR1 is LNHDA, CDR2 SQIVND (reference sequence). MiXCR, applied by TCRdb to the RT-PCR reads, yields one record per CDR3 protein. Found here are roughly 960,000 distinct CDR3 sequences, over 15% of them singletons; the top ten hold roughly 6%. The chain links TRBV19 to TRBJ1-3; D perhaps matches TRBD1 (5 bases). The specimen sequenced was blood, either unsorted or a sorted T cell fraction (not recorded which). The sequence came from a human donor who was either an allogeneic HSCT recipient or a stem cell or donor lymphocyte infusion donor (not recorded which). It is not recorded whose cells these are; they may come from a transplant donor. The CDR3 loop is CASSRPPGNPGNTIYF. DNA for the CDR3: TGTGCCAGTAGTAGGCCCCCAGGGAATCCTGGAAACACCATATATTTT.